This TCR beta chain was identified in a study of T cells after yellow fever vaccination. One entry per CDR3 protein results from TCRdb running MiXCR on the 5' RACE reads. Of around 300,000 distinct CDR3 sequences in the sample, around 13% were seen once. CDR3 length equals 17 residues. J was trimmed by 2 bases and V by 2 bases; bases with no gene match: 7. This clonotype turned up a few times. The sequence was obtained from a man aged 30 to 45 who received the YFV17D yellow fever vaccine. The rearrangement joins TRBV12-3 or TRBV12-4 to TRBJ2-3, with TRBD2 matching over 10 bases. The sequenced sample was CD4+ T cells sorted from PBMCs, obtained 45 days after the yellow fever booster vaccination. The CDR3 reads CASSLFVLAGPTDTQYF. CDR3 DNA sequence: TGTGCCAGCAGTTTATTTGTACTAGCGGGACCCACAGATACGCAGTATTTT.